Below, 27 T cell receptor beta chains from the same sample are listed, as sequenced in a study of spatial heterogeneity in lung cancer. Study outcomes and limitations: Higher tumor mutation counts went along with higher counts of expanded intratumoral alpha and beta TCRs.

Sample time point: sample taken at primary tumor resection. One entry per CDR3 protein results from TCRdb running MiXCR on the 5' RACE reads. This sample has 15,000 or so distinct CDR3 sequences, with roughly 7.3% found just once. These receptors' antigens are unknown. Sequenced material: lung tumor tissue, taken at surgery. The receptor source for this set is a male donor with early-stage non-small cell lung cancer.

The V and J genes are TRBV19 and TRBJ1-1; 9 positions agree with TRBD1. The CDR3 is made up of 14 amino acids. V shed 6 bases, J shed 4 bases, and the junction held 6 bases outside the gene matches. In germline, CDR1 is LNHDA, CDR2 SQIVND (reference sequence). DNA for the CDR3: TGTGCCAGTAGGAGGACAGGGGAAGTCACTGAAGCTTTCTTT. This encodes CASRRTGEVTEAFF. Based on the CDR3 plus reference TRBV19 and TRBJ1-1, the full variable domain is DGGITQSPKYLFRKEGQNVTLSCEQNLNHDAMYWYRQDPGQGLRLIYYSQIVNDFQKGDIAEGYSVSREKKESFPLTVTSAQKNPTAFYLCASRRTGEVTEAFFGQGTRLTVV.

This clonotype has a handful of counts. The rearrangement uses TRBV4-2 and TRBJ1-2; possible D gene TRBD1, 6 bases. V lost 4 bases and J 8 bases, leaving 20 bases between the germline ends. Germline V gives CDR1 LGHNA, CDR2 YNFKEQ. The CDR3 covers 15 residues. The chain's CDR3 is CASSPSEWGAKGYTF. The CDR3 DNA sequence: TGTGCCAGCAGCCCCAGCGAGTGGGGGGCGAAAGGCTACACCTTC.

V is TRBV10-3 and J is TRBJ2-3; D remains unclear. CDR3 size: 11 residues. Germline-derived CDR1 and CDR2 are ENHRY and SYGVKD. V was clipped by 0 bases and J by 5 bases, with 0 bases between them. The CDR3, as DNA: TGTGCCATCAGTGAGTCAGATACGCAGTATTTT. Its protein is CAISESDTQYF.

Ten or more counts support this clonotype. The chain joins TRBV25-1 to TRBJ1-2; a weak D match, TRBD1 (6 bases). CDR1 and CDR2 (germline): MGHDK, SYGVNS. CDR3 length equals 15 residues. Deletions cut 4 bases from V and 4 bases from J, with 16 bases between. Here the CDR3 reads CASSAEGTRGYGYTF. The CDR3 coding sequence is TGTGCCAGCAGTGCCGAAGGGACACGGGGCTATGGCTACACCTTC.

In this sample, this clonotype turned up a few times. The chain combines TRBV6-2 or TRBV6-3 with TRBJ1-6; D might be TRBD1 (5 bases). V lost 0 bases and J 6 bases, leaving 9 bases between the germline ends. The CDR3 consists of 15 residues. Germline V CDR1 and CDR2: MNHEY, SVGEGT. This CDR3 is CASSYSRQGNSPLHF. The DNA of the CDR3 is TGTGCCAGCAGTTACTCGAGGCAGGGTAATTCACCCCTCCACTTT.

The chain is built from TRBV7-2 and TRBJ1-2, with D possibly being TRBD1 (6 bases). The CDR3 runs to 17 residues. Germline V gene lookup returns CDR1 SGHTA and CDR2 FQGNSA. Trimming pared 2 bases from V and 6 bases from J, leaving 22 bases between. The CDR3 region is CASSLIPRDTGGDGYTF. CDR3 sequence (DNA): TGTGCCAGCAGCTTAATACCTAGGGACACCGGGGGTGATGGCTACACCTTC.

This clonotype was seen ten or more times. The genes are TRBV24-1 and TRBJ2-3; 9 bases agree with TRBD1. Germline loops: CDR1 KGHDR, CDR2 SFDVKD. The CDR3 has 17 amino acids. V dropped 4 bases and J dropped 5; count of bases not matched to a gene: 12. CDR3 bases: TGTGCCACCAGTGACGGACAGGGGTCCCTGATTGGAGATACGCAGTATTTT. It encodes CATSDGQGSLIGDTQYF.

This clonotype was seen ten or more times. The chain employs TRBV23-1 and TRBJ2-5, with D tentatively TRBD1 (6 bases). TRBV23-1 is an ORF; its function is uncertain. Trimming stripped 1 base from V and 3 bases from J, with 12 bases between. The CDR3 totals 15 residues. DNA for the CDR3: TGCGCCAGCAGTCAATATCCGGACAGTAAAGAGACCCAGTACTTC. Encoded protein: CASSQYPDSKETQYF.

The V call is TRBV7-8, the J call TRBJ2-5, with unresolved D. Between the trimmed V and J ends, which lost 3 bases and 7 bases, there was a span of 12 bases. This CDR3 is built from 13 residues. Germline values: CDR1 SGHVS, CDR2 FQNEAQ. CDR3 DNA: TGTGCCAGCAGCTTCCCAGGAGATGGGACCCAGTACTTC. Translated: CASSFPGDGTQYF.

Many counts were recorded for this clonotype. The genes are TRBV7-3 and TRBJ2-1, with 10 nucleotides matching TRBD1. With V trimmed by 4 bases and J by 4 bases, 4 bases remained unmatched. Germline V gives CDR1 SGHTA, CDR2 FQGTGA. The CDR3 runs to 15 residues. The CDR3, as DNA: TGTGCCAGCAGCTCGACAGGGGGCGCGTACAATGAGCAGTTCTTC. Translation gives CASSSTGGAYNEQFF.

As concerns this clonotype: The CDR3 does not end in the conserved phenylalanine or tryptophan, so this is likely a read error. The gene calls are TRBV6-5 and TRBJ1-1, with 8 bases that match TRBD1. CDR1 MNHEY and CDR2 SVGAGI come from the germline V gene. CDR3 size: 16 residues. V lost 5 bases to trimming and J lost 1 base; unmatched junction nucleotides: 9. DNA for the CDR3: TGTGCCAGCAGTACCCATCTAGGACAGGGGAACACTGAAGCTTTCCTT. It encodes CASSTHLGQGNTEAFL.

Comments on this clonotype: A much larger clone lies one base from this, so it may be a read error. The chain joins TRBV5-1 to TRBJ1-2; D perhaps matches TRBD1 (5 bases). This CDR3 has 15 residues. From germline, CDR1 is SGHRS and CDR2 YFSETQ. The germline V and J ends were trimmed by 4 bases and 3 bases, with 16 bases remaining between them. The CDR3: CASSQGDGDDYGYTF. Here the CDR3 DNA reads TGCGCCAGCAGCCAGGGAGACGGCGATGACTATGGCTACACCTTC.

The J gene is TRBJ1-4, the V gene TRBV6-2 or TRBV6-3, with a tentative D call TRBD1 (5 bases). Germline CDR1 and CDR2: MNHEY and SVGEGT. The V and J ends lost 8 bases and 5 bases respectively, with 12 bases between them. The CDR3 extends over 13 amino acids. DNA for the CDR3: TGTGCCAGCGCACTGACAGAGAATGAAAAACTGTTTTTT. Translation gives CASALTENEKLFF.

This clonotype has only a few counts. The chain couples TRBV7-8 to TRBJ2-1; the match to TRBD2 covers 7 bases. CDR3 length: 14 amino acids. V dropped 8 bases and J dropped 5; count of bases not matched to a gene: 9. The germline CDR1 and CDR2 sequences are SGHVS and FQNEAQ. CDR3 DNA sequence: TGTGCCAGCGCACCCGCGGGAGCTCACAATGAGCAGTTCTTC. Translating it yields CASAPAGAHNEQFF.

This clonotype has a count of ten or more. The V gene is TRBV20-1, the J gene TRBJ2-3, with 9 bases matching TRBD2. Germline V lookup: CDR1 DFQATT, CDR2 SNEGSKA (reference sequence). The CDR3 loop spans 15 amino acids. V was clipped by 6 bases and J by 6 bases; unmatched bases: 13. CDR3 bases: TGCAGTGCAGCTGGGGCAGCGGGAGGAGTTGATACGCAGTATTTT. Its protein is CSAAGAAGGVDTQYF.

In this sample, this clonotype turned up many times. The rearrangement links TRBV7-2 to TRBJ2-5; D possibly corresponds to TRBD2 (5 bases). Germline lookup yields CDR1 SGHTA and CDR2 FQGNSA. V was shortened by 5 bases and J by 5 bases, with 18 bases between the two germline ends. CDR3 length equals 15 residues. The CDR3 DNA sequence: TGTGCCAGCAGCCCCGGAGGTCCTAGCTGGGAGACCCAGTACTTC. It is translated as CASSPGGPSWETQYF.

This clonotype has more than one count but fewer than ten. The chain combines TRBV12-3 or TRBV12-4 with TRBJ2-6; 7 nucleotides agree with TRBD1. This CDR3 contains 15 residues. The V segment lost 3 bases and the J segment 2 bases; nucleotides outside the gene matches: 1. For the CDR3, the DNA is TGTGCCAGCAGTTTCACAGGGGCTGGGGCCAACGTCCTGACTTTC. It is translated as CASSFTGAGANVLTF.

This clonotype was observed many times. The genes are TRBV20-1 and TRBJ2-5; 9 bases are a match to TRBD2. Unmatched junction bases numbered 3, after V lost 0 bases and J lost 1 base. From germline, CDR1 is DFQATT and CDR2 SNEGSKA (reference sequence). The CDR3 is made up of 15 amino acids. CDR3 amino acids: CSARDPSGTQETQYF. The DNA of the CDR3 is TGCAGTGCTAGAGATCCTAGCGGGACCCAAGAGACCCAGTACTTC.

To note about this clonotype: The junction does not match germline at one end; this may be a read error. The chain employs TRBV6-2 or TRBV6-3 and TRBJ1-1; 9 bases align to TRBD1. The CDR3 totals 16 residues. Germline values: CDR1 MNHEY, CDR2 SVGEGT. The CDR3 DNA sequence: TGTGCCAGCAGTCACTCACACCCCGACAGGGGGACTGAAGCTTTCTTT. Translation: CASSHSHPDRGTEAFF.

This clonotype was recorded many times. CDR3 in amino acids: CASSLNGAGGYTF. CDR3 bases: TGTGCCAGCAGCTTAAACGGGGCAGGTGGCTACACCTTC. This chain connects TRBV7-9 to TRBJ1-2; D is possibly TRBD1 (5 bases). Between the trimmed V and J ends, which lost 2 bases and 7 bases, there was a span of 11 bases. Germline values: CDR1 SEHNR, CDR2 FQNEAQ (reference sequence). The CDR3 is made up of 13 amino acids.

In this sample, this clonotype turned up many times. The chain recombines TRBV7-9 with TRBJ2-3; the match to TRBD1 covers 9 bases. The ends lost 0 bases at V and 0 bases at J; junction bases unmatched: 1. CDR1 and CDR2 from the germline V gene are SEHNR and FQNEAQ (reference sequence). The CDR3 consists of 16 residues. CDR3 in amino acids: CASSLAGTGSTDTQYF. The CDR3 nucleotides read TGTGCCAGCAGCTTAGCAGGGACAGGGAGCACAGATACGCAGTATTTT. The complete variable domain, with remaining parts taken from reference TRBV7-9 and TRBJ2-3, reads DTGVSQNPRHKITKRGQNVTFRCDPISEHNRLYWYRQTLGQGPEFLTYFQNEAQLEKSRLLSDRFSAERPKGSFSTLEIQRTEQGDSAMYLCASSLAGTGSTDTQYFGPGTRLTVL.

This clonotype has ten or more counts. This chain joins TRBV11-2 and TRBJ2-5; 9 bases agree with TRBD1. The CDR3 length is 16 residues. The germline V gene has CDR1 SGHAT and CDR2 FQNNGV. Trimming took 3 bases from V and 4 from J; bases not matched to a gene: 9. CDR3 DNA sequence: TGTGCCAGCAGCTTTACAGGGGGCTCAGGAGGAGAGACCCAGTACTTC. This codes for CASSFTGGSGGETQYF.

This clonotype showed up just a few times. The CDR3: CASSWNRNQETQYF. The DNA of the CDR3 is TGCGCCAGCAGCTGGAACAGAAACCAAGAGACCCAGTACTTC. V and J are TRBV5-1 and TRBJ2-5, with D uncertain. The CDR3 has 14 amino acids. The V gene's germline CDR1 is SGHRS and CDR2 YFSETQ. V shed 3 bases and J shed 0 bases, with 9 bases lying between them.

This clonotype ranks as medium-sized. The J gene is TRBJ1-6, the V gene TRBV3-1; D is undetermined. The germline V and J ends were trimmed by 2 bases and 10 bases, with 15 bases remaining between them. Germline assignment: CDR1 LGHDT and CDR2 YNNKEL (reference sequence). The CDR3 spans 15 residues. The CDR3 sequence: CASSQLTGRRSPLHF. The CDR3 DNA reads as TGTGCCAGCAGCCAACTGACTGGCCGAAGGTCACCCCTCCACTTT.

This clonotype was recorded at least ten times. This chain links TRBV5-6 with TRBJ2-2, with D possibly being TRBD1 (5 bases). Germline V lookup: CDR1 SGHDT, CDR2 YYEEEE. The CDR3 sequence is 16 residues long. The V gene lost 2 bases and the J gene lost 0 bases, with 11 bases spanning the gap. The CDR3 DNA follows: TGTGCCAGCAGCTTACTCACGACAGCGAACACCGGGGAGCTGTTTTTT. It is translated as CASSLLTTANTGELFF.

V and J are TRBV30 and TRBJ2-1; no firm D call. This CDR3 is built from 12 residues. Trimming took 1 base from V and 5 from J, leaving 6 bases between them. The germline V gene has CDR1 GTSNPN and CDR2 SVGIG (reference sequence). CDR3 sequence reads: CAWSGWDNEQFF. CDR3 DNA: TGTGCCTGGAGTGGGTGGGACAATGAGCAGTTCTTC.

In its sample, this clonotype was seen a few times. The chain is built from TRBV20-1 and TRBJ2-1, with D unresolved. This CDR3 is built from 15 residues. Trimming pared 0 bases from V and 4 bases from J, leaving 13 bases between. Germline loops: CDR1 DFQATT, CDR2 SNEGSKA (reference sequence). This chain's CDR3 is CSARDAQVNYNEQFF. CDR3 nucleotides: TGCAGTGCTAGAGATGCCCAGGTTAATTACAATGAGCAGTTCTTC.